This T cell receptor (beta chain) stems from a study of tumor-infiltrating lymphocytes in primary liver carcinoma. Study information: Enrolled patients were male and female, aged 30 to 69 years.

Unsorted whole blood supplied the blood RNA, and germline DNA was isolated too. Chronic HBV infection, which was untreated, was present in the patients. Points on this clonotype: Antigen: not known.

Germline V CDR1 and CDR2: SEHNR, FQNEAQ (reference sequence). The CDR3 runs 18 residues. V lost 5 bases, J lost 0 bases, and 22 bases lay in between. A constant-region primer served to make TCR beta cDNA from about 500 ng total RNA. Three rounds of nested multiplex PCR with slightly modified ARM-PCR produced TCR beta libraries. TRBV1-TRBV30 forward primers and a C-beta reverse primer were used in the first two PCR rounds, which each ran for ten to eleven cycles. Each CDR3 protein is one row after TCRdb ran MiXCR on the multiplex PCR reads. The repertoire includes hundreds of thousands of distinct CDR3 sequences, about 62% of them detected once, and 9% to 10% sits in the top ten. Study-wide points: Tumor region pairs outstripped tumor-adjacent and tumor-blood pairs in overlap. Against blood, tumors held a significantly higher top-250-clone fraction (p = 0.039).

The rearrangement joins TRBV7-9 to TRBJ2-5; D is ambiguous. Sequencing was carried out using peripheral blood. The clonotype originates from a middle-aged man with primary liver carcinoma and hepatitis B virus infection. CDR3 protein: CASSRSRIVTDHQETQYF. CDR3 sequence (DNA): TGTGCCAGCAGCCGTTCCCGTATAGTCACCGATCACCAAGAGACCCAGTACTTC.